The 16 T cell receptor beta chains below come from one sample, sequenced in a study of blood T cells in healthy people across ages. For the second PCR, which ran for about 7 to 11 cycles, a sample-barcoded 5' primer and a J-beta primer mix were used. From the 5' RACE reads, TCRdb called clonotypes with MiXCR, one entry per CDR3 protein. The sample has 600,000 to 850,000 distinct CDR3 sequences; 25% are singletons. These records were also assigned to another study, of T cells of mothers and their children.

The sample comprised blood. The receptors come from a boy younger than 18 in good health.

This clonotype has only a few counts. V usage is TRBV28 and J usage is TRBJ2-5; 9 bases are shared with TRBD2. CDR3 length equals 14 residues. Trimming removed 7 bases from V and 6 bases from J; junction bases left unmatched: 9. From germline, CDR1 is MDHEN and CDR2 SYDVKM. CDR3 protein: CASTMTSGLKTQYF. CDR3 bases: TGTGCCAGCACCATGACTAGCGGTCTCAAGACCCAGTACTTC.

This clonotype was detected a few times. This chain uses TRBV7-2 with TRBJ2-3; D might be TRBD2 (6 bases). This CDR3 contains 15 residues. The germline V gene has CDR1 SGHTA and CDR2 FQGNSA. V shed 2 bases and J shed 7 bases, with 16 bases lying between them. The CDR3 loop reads CASSLSSWGGNTQYF. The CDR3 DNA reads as TGTGCCAGCAGCTTAAGTTCGTGGGGCGGGAATACGCAGTATTTT.

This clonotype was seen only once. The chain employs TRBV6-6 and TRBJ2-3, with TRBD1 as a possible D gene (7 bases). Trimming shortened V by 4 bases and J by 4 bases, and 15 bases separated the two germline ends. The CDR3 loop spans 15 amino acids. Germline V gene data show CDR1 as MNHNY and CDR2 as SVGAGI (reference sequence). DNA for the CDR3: TGTGCCAGCAGTTGGAGGGGGCCGGCCGCAGATACGCAGTATTTT. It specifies CASSWRGPAADTQYF.

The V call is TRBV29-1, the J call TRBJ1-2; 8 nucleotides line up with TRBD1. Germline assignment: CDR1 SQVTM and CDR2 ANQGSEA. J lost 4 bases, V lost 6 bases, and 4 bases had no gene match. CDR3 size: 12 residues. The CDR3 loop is CSVSTGAYGYTF. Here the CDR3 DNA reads TGCAGCGTCTCGACAGGGGCCTATGGCTACACCTTC.

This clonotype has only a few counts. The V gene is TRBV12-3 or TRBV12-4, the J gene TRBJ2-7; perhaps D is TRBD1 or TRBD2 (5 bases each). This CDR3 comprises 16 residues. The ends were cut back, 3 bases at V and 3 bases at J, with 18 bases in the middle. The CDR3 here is CASSLGTAIQYYEQYF. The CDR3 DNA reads TGTGCCAGCAGTTTGGGGACCGCGATTCAATACTACGAGCAGTACTTC.

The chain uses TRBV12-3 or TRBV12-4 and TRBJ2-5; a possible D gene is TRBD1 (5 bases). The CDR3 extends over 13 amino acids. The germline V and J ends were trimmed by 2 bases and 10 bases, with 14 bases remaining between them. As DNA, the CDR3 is TGTGCCAGCAGTTTACAGGGTTCCCCTCTCCAGTACTTC. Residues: CASSLQGSPLQYF.

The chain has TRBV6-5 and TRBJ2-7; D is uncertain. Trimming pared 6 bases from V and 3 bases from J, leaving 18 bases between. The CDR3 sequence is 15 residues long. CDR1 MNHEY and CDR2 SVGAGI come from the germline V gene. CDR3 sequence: CASSLNPDGFYEQYF. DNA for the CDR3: TGTGCCAGCAGCCTCAATCCCGACGGATTCTACGAGCAGTACTTC.

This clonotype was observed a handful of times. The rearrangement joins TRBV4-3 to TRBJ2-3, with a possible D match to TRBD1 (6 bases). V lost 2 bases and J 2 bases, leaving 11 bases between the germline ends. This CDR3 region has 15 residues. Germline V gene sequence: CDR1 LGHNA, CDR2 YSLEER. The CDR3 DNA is TGCGCCAGCAGCCAACAGGGACACCCCACAGATACGCAGTATTTT. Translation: CASSQQGHPTDTQYF.

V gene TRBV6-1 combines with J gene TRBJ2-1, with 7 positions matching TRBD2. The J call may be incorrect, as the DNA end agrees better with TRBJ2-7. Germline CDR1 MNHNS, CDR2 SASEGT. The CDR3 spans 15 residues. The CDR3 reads CASSERSSGPYEQYF. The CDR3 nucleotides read TGTGCCAGCAGTGAAAGGTCTAGCGGACCCTACGAGCAGTACTTC.

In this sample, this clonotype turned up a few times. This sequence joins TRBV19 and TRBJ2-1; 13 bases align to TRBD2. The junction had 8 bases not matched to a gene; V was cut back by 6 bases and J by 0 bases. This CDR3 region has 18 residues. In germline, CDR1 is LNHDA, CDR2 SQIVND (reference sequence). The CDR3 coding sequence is TGTGCCAGTAGCCCTAGGGGACTAGCGGGATACTCCTACAATGAGCAGTTCTTC. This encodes CASSPRGLAGYSYNEQFF. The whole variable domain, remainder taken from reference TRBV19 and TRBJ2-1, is DGGITQSPKYLFRKEGQNVTLSCEQNLNHDAMYWYRQDPGQGLRLIYYSQIVNDFQKGDIAEGYSVSREKKESFPLTVTSAQKNPTAFYLCASSPRGLAGYSYNEQFFGPGTRLTVL.

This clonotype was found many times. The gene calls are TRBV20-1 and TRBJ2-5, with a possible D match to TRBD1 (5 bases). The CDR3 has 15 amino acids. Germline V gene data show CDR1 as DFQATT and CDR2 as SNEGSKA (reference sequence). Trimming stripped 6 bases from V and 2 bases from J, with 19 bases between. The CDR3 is CSAEPPLGAQETQYF. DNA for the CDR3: TGCAGTGCAGAGCCCCCTCTAGGGGCTCAAGAGACCCAGTACTTC.

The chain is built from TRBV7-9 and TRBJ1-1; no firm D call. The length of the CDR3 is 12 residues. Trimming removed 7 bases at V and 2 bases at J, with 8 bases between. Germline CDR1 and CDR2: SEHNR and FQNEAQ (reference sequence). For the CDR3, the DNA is TGTGCCAGCACCCGGCCAAACACTGAAGCTTTCTTT. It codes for CASTRPNTEAFF.

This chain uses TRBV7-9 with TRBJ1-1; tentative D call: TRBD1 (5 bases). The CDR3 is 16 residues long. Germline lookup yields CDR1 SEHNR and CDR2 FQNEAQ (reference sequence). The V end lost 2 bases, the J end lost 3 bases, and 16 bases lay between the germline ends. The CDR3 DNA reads TGTGCCAGCAGCTTACGGGGCGGGAACTACTACACTGAAGCTTTCTTT. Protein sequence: CASSLRGGNYYTEAFF.

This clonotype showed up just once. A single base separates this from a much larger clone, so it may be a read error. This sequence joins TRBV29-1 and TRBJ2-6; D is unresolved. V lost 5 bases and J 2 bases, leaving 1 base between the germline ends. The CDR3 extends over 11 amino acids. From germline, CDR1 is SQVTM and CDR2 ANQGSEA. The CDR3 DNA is TGCAGCGTTCCTGGGGCCAACGTCCTGACTTTC. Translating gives CSVPGANVLTF.

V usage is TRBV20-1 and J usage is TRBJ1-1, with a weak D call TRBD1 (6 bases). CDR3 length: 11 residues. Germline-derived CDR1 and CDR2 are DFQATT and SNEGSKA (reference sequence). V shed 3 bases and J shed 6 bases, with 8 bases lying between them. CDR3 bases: TGCAGTGCTAGGGAGGGGGCTGAAGCTTTCTTT. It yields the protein CSAREGAEAFF.

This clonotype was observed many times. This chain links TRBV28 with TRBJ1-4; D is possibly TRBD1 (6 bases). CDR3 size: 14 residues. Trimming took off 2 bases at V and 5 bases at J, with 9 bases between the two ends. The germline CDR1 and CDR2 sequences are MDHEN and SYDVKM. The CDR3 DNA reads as TGTGCCAGCAGTTTAAGGCAGGGGAATGAAAAACTGTTTTTT. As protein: CASSLRQGNEKLFF. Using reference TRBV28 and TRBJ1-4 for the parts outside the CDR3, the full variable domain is DVKVTQSSRYLVKRTGEKVFLECVQDMDHENMFWYRQDPGLGLRLIYFSYDVKMKEKGDIPEGYSVSREKKERFSLILESASTNQTSMYLCASSLRQGNEKLFFGSGTQLSVL.